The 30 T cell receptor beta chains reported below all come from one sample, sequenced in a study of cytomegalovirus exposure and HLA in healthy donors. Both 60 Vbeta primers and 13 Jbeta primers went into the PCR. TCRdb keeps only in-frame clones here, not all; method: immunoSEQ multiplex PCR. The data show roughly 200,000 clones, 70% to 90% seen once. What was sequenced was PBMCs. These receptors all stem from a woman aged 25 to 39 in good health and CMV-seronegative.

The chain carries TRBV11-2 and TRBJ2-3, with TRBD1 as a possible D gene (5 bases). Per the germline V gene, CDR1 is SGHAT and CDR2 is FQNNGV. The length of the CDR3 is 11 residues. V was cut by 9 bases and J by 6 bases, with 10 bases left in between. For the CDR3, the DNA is TGTGCCAGTCAGGGTGAGGATACGCAGTATTTT. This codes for CASQGEDTQYF.

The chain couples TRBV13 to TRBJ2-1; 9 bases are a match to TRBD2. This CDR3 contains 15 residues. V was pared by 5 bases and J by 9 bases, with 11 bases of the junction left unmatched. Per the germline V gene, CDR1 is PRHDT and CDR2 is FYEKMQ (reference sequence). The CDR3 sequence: CASSPWGGGEAEQFF. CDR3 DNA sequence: TGTGCCAGCAGCCCCTGGGGCGGGGGGGAAGCTGAGCAGTTCTTC.

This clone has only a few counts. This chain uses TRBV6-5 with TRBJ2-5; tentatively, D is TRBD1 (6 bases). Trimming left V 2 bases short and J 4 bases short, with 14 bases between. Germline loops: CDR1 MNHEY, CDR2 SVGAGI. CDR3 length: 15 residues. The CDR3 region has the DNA TGTGCCAGCAGTTACGGGGGTGGGGGCTTAGAGACCCAGTACTTC. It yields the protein CASSYGGGGLETQYF.

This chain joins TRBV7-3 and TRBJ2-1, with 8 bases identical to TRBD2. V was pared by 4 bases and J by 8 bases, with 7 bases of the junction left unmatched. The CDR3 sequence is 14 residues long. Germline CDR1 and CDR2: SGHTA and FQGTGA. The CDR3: CASSYAREAHEQFF. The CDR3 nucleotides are TGTGCCAGCAGCTATGCGCGGGAGGCACATGAGCAGTTCTTC.

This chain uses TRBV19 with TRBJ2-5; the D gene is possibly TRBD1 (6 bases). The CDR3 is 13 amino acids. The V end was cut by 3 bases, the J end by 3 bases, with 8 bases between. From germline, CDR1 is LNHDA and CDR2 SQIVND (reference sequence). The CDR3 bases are TGTGCCAGTAGTATGAGGACAGAAGAGACCCAGTACTTC. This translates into CASSMRTEETQYF.

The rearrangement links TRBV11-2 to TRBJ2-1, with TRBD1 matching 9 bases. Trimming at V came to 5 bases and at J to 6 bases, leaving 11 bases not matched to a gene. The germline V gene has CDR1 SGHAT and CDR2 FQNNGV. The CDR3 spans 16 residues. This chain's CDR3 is CASSTPGQGRGNEQFF. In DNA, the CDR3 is TGTGCCAGCAGCACGCCGGGACAGGGTCGTGGCAATGAGCAGTTCTTC.

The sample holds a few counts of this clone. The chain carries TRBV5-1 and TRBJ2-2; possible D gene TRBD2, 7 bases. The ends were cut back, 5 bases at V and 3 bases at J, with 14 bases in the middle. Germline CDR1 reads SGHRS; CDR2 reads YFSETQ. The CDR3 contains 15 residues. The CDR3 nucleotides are TGCGCCAGCAGTGTAGGCGGGGGCGACACCGGGGAGCTGTTTTTT. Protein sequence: CASSVGGGDTGELFF.

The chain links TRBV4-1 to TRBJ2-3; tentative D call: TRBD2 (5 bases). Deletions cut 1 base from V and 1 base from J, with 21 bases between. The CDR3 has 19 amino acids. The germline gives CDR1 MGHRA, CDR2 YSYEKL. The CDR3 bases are TGCGCCAGCAGCCAAGGGCTTACCAGCGGAGGTTACGGCACAGATACGCAGTATTTT. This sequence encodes CASSQGLTSGGYGTDTQYF.

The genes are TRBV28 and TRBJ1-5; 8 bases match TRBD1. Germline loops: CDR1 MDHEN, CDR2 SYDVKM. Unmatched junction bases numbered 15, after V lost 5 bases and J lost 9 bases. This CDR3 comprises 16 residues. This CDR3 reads CASSPRQGKGVRPQHF. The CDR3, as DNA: TGTGCCAGCAGTCCGCGACAGGGGAAGGGCGTTCGGCCCCAGCATTTT.

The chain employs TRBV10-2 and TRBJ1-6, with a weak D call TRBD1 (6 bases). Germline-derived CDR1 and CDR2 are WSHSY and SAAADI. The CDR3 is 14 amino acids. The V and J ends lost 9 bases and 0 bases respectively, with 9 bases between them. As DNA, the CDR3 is TGCGCCAGAGGACAGAGCTCCTATAATTCACCCCTCCACTTT. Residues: CARGQSSYNSPLHF.

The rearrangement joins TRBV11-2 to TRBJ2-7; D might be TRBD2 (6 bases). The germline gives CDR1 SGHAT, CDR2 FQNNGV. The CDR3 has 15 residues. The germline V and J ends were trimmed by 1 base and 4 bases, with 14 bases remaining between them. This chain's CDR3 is CASSLVGKGRYEQYF. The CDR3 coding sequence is TGTGCCAGCAGCTTAGTTGGCAAGGGGAGGTACGAGCAGTACTTC. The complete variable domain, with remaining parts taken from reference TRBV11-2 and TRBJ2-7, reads EAGVAQSPRYKIIEKRQSVAFWCNPISGHATLYWYQQILGQGPKLLIQFQNNGVVDDSQLPKDRFSAERLKGVDSTLKIQPAKLEDSAVYLCASSLVGKGRYEQYFGPGTRLTVT.

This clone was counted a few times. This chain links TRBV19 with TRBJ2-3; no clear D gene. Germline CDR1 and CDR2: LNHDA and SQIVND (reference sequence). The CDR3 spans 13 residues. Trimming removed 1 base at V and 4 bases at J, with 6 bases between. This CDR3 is CASSIAKPDTQYF. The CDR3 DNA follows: TGTGCCAGTAGTATAGCCAAGCCAGATACGCAGTATTTT.

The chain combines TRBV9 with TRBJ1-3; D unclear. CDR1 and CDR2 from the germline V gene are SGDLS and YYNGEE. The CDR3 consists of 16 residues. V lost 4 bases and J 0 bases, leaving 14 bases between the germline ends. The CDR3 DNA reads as TGTGCCAGCAGCCCGTGGGAGCTTGGCTCTGGAAACACCATATATTTT. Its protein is CASSPWELGSGNTIYF.

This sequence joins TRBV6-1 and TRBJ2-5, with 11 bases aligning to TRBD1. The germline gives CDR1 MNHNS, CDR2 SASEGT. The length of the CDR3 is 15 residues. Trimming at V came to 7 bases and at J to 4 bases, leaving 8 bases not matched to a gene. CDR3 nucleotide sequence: TGTGCCAGCAACCGATTGGGGACAGGGGGAGAGACCCAGTACTTC. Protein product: CASNRLGTGGETQYF.

In DNA form, the CDR3 reads TGTGCCAGCAGACCTCTACAGACCGGGGAGCTGTTTTTT. This gives the protein CASRPLQTGELFF. V gene TRBV6-1 combines with J gene TRBJ2-2; D remains ambiguous. The CDR3 is made up of 13 amino acids. Trimming took 6 bases from V and 5 from J, leaving 10 bases between them. Germline lookup yields CDR1 MNHNS and CDR2 SASEGT.

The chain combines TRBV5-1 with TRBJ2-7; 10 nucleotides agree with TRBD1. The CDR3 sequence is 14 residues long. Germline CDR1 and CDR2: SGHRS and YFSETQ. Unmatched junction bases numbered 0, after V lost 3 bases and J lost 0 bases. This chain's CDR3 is CASSWDRGSYEQYF. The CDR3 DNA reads TGCGCCAGCAGCTGGGACAGGGGCTCCTACGAGCAGTACTTC.

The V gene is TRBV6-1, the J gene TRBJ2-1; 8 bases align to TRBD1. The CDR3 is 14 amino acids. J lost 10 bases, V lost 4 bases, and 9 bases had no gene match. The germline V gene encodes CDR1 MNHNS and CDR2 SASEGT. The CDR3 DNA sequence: TGTGCCAGCAGTGCAAAAAGGACAGGGTCCGAGCAGTTCTTC. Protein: CASSAKRTGSEQFF.

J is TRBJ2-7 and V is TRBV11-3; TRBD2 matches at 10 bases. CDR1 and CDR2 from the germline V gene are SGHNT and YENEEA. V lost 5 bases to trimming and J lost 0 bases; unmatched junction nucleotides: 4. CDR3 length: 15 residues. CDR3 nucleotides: TGTGCCAGCAGCCTCCCTAGCGGGAGCTCCTACGAGCAGTACTTC. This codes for CASSLPSGSSYEQYF.

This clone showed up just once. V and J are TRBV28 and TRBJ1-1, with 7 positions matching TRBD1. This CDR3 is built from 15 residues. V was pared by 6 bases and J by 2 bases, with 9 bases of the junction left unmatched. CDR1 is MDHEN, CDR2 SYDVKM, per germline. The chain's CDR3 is CASSKLDRVNTEAFF. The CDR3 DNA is TGTGCCAGCAGCAAACTCGACAGGGTAAACACTGAAGCTTTCTTT.

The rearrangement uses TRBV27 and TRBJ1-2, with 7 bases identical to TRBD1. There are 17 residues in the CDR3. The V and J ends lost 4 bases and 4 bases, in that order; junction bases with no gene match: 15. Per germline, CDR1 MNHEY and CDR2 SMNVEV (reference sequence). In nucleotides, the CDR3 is TGTGCCAGCAGTTCCGCTATCGGGACAGAAGACCTCTATGGCTACACCTTC. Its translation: CASSSAIGTEDLYGYTF.

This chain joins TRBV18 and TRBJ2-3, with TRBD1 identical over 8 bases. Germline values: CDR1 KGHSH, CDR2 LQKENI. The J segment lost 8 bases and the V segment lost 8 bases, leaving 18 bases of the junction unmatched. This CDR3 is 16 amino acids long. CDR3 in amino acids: CASTGNDRGYSATQYF. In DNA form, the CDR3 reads TGTGCCAGCACCGGAAATGACAGGGGTTATTCGGCTACGCAGTATTTT. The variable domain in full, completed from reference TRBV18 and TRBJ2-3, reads NAGVMQNPRHLVRRRGQEARLRCSPMKGHSHVYWYRQLPEEGLKFMVYLQKENIIDESGMPKERFSAEFPKEGPSILRIQQVVRGDSAAYFCASTGNDRGYSATQYFGPGTRLTVL.

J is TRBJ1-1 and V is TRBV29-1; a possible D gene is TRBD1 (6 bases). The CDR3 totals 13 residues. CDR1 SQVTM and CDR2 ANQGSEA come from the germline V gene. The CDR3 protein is CRYNRAVNTEAFF. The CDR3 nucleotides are TGCAGATACAACAGGGCTGTGAACACTGAAGCTTTCTTT.

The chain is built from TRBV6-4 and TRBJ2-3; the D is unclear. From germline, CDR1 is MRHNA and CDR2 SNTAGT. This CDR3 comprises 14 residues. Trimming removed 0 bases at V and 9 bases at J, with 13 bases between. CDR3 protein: CASSDSERSRTQYF. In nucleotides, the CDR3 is TGTGCCAGCAGTGACTCTGAAAGATCTAGAACGCAGTATTTT.

CDR3: CASRSGTSGSGETQYF. CDR3 in DNA: TGTGCCAGCAGATCCGGGACTAGCGGGAGTGGCGAGACCCAGTACTTC. The rearrangement uses TRBV5-8 and TRBJ2-5; TRBD2 aligns across 14 bases. This CDR3 contains 16 residues. Germline CDR1 and CDR2: SGHTS and YDEGEE. J was trimmed by 5 bases and V by 5 bases; bases with no gene match: 8.

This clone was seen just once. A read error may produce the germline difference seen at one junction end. CDR3 DNA: TGCTCCGGGGGGAGTTACACCGGGGAGCTGTTTTTT. As protein: CSGGSYTGELFF. This rearrangement joins TRBV6-1 to TRBJ2-2; 7 bases match TRBD2. The CDR3 runs to 12 residues. In germline, CDR1 is MNHNS, CDR2 SASEGT.

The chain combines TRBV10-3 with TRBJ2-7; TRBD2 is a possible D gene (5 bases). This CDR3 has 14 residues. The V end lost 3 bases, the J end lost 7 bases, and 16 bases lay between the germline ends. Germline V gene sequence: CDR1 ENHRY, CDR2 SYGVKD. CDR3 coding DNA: TGTGCCATCAGTGATATCGAGGGAGCGCGGGAGCAGTACTTC. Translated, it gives CAISDIEGAREQYF.

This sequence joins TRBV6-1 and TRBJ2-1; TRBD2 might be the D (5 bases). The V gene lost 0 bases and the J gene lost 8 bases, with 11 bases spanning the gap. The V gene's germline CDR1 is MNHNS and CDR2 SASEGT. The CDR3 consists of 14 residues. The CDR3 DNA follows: TGTGCCAGCAGTGAAGCCCGGGGTTTCGATGAGCAGTTCTTC. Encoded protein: CASSEARGFDEQFF.

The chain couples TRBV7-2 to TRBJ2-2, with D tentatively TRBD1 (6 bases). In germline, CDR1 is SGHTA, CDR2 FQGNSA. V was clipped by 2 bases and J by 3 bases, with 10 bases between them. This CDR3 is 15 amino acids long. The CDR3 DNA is TGTGCCAGCAGCTTACAGGGGACCCACACCGGGGAGCTGTTTTTT. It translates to CASSLQGTHTGELFF.

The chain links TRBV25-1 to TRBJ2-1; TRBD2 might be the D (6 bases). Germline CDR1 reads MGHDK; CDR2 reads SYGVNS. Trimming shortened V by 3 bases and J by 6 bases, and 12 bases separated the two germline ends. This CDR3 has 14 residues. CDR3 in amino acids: CASSDARRGNEQFF. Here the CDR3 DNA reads TGTGCCAGCAGTGATGCAAGGAGGGGCAATGAGCAGTTCTTC.

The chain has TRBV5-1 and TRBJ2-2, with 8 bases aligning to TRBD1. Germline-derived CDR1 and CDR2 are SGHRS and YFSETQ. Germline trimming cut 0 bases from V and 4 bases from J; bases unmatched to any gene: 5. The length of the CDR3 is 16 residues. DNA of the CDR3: TGCGCCAGCAGCTTGGGGGCCACAGGGGGCACCGGGGAGCTGTTTTTT. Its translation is CASSLGATGGTGELFF.